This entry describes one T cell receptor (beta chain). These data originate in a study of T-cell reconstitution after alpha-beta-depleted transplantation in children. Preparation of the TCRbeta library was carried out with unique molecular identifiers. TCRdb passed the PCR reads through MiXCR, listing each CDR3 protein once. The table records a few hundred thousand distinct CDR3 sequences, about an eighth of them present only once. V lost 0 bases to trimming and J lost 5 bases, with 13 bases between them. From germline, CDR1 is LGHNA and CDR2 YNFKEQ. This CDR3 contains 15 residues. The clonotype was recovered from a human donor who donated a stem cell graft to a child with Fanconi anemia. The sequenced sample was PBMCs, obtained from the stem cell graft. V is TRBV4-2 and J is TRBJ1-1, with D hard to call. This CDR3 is CASSQDQRVETEAFF. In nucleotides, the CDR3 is TGTGCCAGCAGCCAAGATCAACGAGTAGAGACTGAAGCTTTCTTT.